This TCR beta chain was recorded in a study of OX40 agonist ivuxolimab in advanced cancers. Some background on the complete study: Ivuxolimab was a fully human IgG2 agonistic monoclonal antibody targeting the costimulatory receptor OX40 (CD134). The dose-escalation cohort was roughly 87% male with a mean age of about 65 years, ranging from roughly 23 to 90. The paper reports the monotherapy dose-escalation portion (N ≈ 52 patients) of the phase I ivuxolimab trial. Intravenous ivuxolimab was administered to patients every 2 weeks at six dose levels: 0.01, 0.1, 0.3, 1.5, 3 and 10 mg/kg. Three dose-escalation patients achieved partial responses, one with hepatocellular carcinoma and two with cutaneous melanoma. Of the approximately 54 dose-escalation patients, hepatocellular carcinoma was present in 19, melanoma in approximately 15, renal cell carcinoma in 9 and head and neck cancer in 9. The purpose of peripheral TCRbeta sequencing was to test whether ivuxolimab changed TCR sequence diversity and led to clonal T-cell expansion. Prior anti-PD-1, anti-PD-L1 or anti-CTLA-4 therapy was permitted, and 40% of dose-escalation patients had received checkpoint inhibitors. Broader findings and caveats from the paper: Clonal expansion of both CD4+ and CD8+ blood T cells was observed from baseline to week 6 at doses 0.1 to 3.0 mg/kg. After ivuxolimab, CD8+ T cells had more expanded clones than CD4+ T cells on average. Low levels of normalized T-cell clonal expansion were also seen in some patients who did not respond. The antigen specificity of the clonally expanded peripheral T cells was not determined. In partial responders in the 0.1-3.0 mg/kg groups, normalized peripheral clonal expansion was found to be among the lowest, especially among CD8+ T cells.

V is cut by 0 bases and J by 6 bases, and the space between the germline ends is 6 bases. Measured from the cysteine to the phenylalanine, the CDR3 is 12 residues long. The only DNA kept is the CDR3, 36 bases in frame from the first base. Taken from the germline V gene, the CDR1 and CDR2 loops are ENHRY and SYGVKD. Regarding this clone: The antigen it binds to is not known. No clone much larger than this one lies a single base away; base qualities are absent. The same CDR3 also results from other DNA sequences found in this sample.

Genomic DNA was extracted from sorted cells for sequencing of the TCRbeta CDR3 region. The immunoSEQ Assay was used for sequencing of TCRbeta CDR3 regions. Entries here come from immuneACCESS through TCRdb and include only in-frame sequences with V and J called. Some clones fail to appear in such tables; in the studies checked, an unresolved V gene covers under half of the shortfall, and the cause of the remainder is unknown. For this sample there are tens of thousands of clones; approximately 84% appear just once. Together, the top ten hold about a third of the sample. Patients with a history of autoimmune disease or receiving systemic immunosuppression were excluded from the trial. Peripheral blood for TCR sequencing was drawn from every dose cohort at baseline, at cycle 4 day 1 and at cycle 7 day 1. The samples were drawn from a first-in-human, open-label, multicenter phase I dose-escalation trial of ivuxolimab. The trial enrolled adults with locally advanced or metastatic head and neck squamous cell, hepatocellular, melanoma or renal cell carcinoma. Before TCR sequencing, CD4+ T cells and CD8+ T cells were sorted from peripheral blood as separate populations.

The chain is made from TRBV10-3 and TRBJ2-7; there is no confident call for the D gene. Here the sequenced sample was CD4+ or CD8+ T cells sorted from blood, taken in a trial of the OX40 agonist ivuxolimab. This receptor was taken from an adult with an advanced solid tumor such as melanoma, head and neck, liver or kidney cancer. The CDR3 has the sequence CAISESGREQYF. The base sequence is TGTGCCATCAGTGAGTCGGGTCGCGAGCAGTACTTC.